The subject of this entry is one T cell receptor (beta chain). The antigen remains unidentified. This specimen comes from a study of T cell responses to AZD1222 COVID-19 vaccine. Findings and limits, study-wide: Epitopes outside B.1.351 and B.1.1.7 mutated regions reportedly drew nearly half of spike TCRs. There were repertoire samples only from the period after the peak T cell response. Donors were largely white British and mainly female; clonal diversity was possibly underestimated. Spike-specific TCR breadth and depth went up after people got two AZD1222 doses.

Data came from immunoSEQ multiplex PCR; TCRdb stores just in-frame clones and leaves some out. There are around 180,000 clones in the sample; roughly 92% occur only once, and about 1.5% lies in the top ten. V lost 3 bases, J lost 9 bases, and 20 bases lay in between. Germline V gene data show CDR1 as LNHDA and CDR2 as SQIVND (reference sequence). The CDR3 consists of 15 residues. The chain employs TRBV19 and TRBJ2-5; D might be TRBD1 or TRBD2, each matching 5 bases. This TCR derives from an adult who received the AZD1222 COVID-19 vaccine. This material consisted of peripheral blood, taken 28 days after the second AZD1222 dose. The CDR3 DNA follows: TGTGCCAGTAGTATTGCCCCAAGGGGCGAGGGAGCCCAGTACTTC. Residues: CASSIAPRGEGAQYF. Using reference TRBV19 and TRBJ2-5 for the parts outside the CDR3, the full variable domain is DGGITQSPKYLFRKEGQNVTLSCEQNLNHDAMYWYRQDPGQGLRLIYYSQIVNDFQKGDIAEGYSVSREKKESFPLTVTSAQKNPTAFYLCASSIAPRGEGAQYFGPGTRLLVL.